The next 13 T cell receptor beta chains were all read from a single sample in a study of human T cells and chemical hapten exposure. TCRdb re-derived calls from the RACE reads in MiXCR, one entry per CDR3 protein. The sample records roughly 100,000 distinct CDR3 sequences, roughly 10% being singletons. Time point described: pre-sensitization, week 0. Sample treatment: therapeutic diphenylcyclopropenone sensitization with weekly scalp DPC. The sequences come from whole blood, collected in connection with sensitization to the hapten diphenylcyclopropenone (DPC). These receptors originate from a woman in her sixties with alopecia areata. Some clones in this sample may be carry-over from other donors' samples.

In this sample, this clonotype turned up many times. The rearrangement links TRBV6-5 to TRBJ2-7, with a tentative D call TRBD2 (6 bases). This CDR3 is built from 16 residues. Germline CDR1 reads MNHEY; CDR2 reads SVGAGI. V lost 6 bases, J lost 2 bases, and 20 bases lay in between. CDR3 protein: CASSPNVGGSPYEQYF. The DNA of the CDR3 is TGTGCCAGCAGCCCCAACGTGGGGGGATCACCCTACGAGCAGTACTTC.

The table lists this clonotype with many counts. The J gene is TRBJ2-5, the V gene TRBV7-6; D possibly corresponds to TRBD1 (5 bases). CDR3 length equals 15 residues. Germline V lookup: CDR1 SGHVS, CDR2 FNYEAQ. Trimming stripped 5 bases from V and 2 bases from J, with 15 bases between. CDR3 loop: CASSPLTAGQETQYF. The CDR3 DNA is TGTGCCAGCAGCCCGCTGACGGCAGGGCAAGAGACCCAGTACTTC.

This clonotype was counted ten times or more. The V call is TRBV3-1, the J call TRBJ1-2; D possibly corresponds to TRBD1 (5 bases). Germline-derived CDR1 and CDR2 are LGHDT and YNNKEL (reference sequence). The ends were cut back, 5 bases at V and 2 bases at J, with 18 bases in the middle. This CDR3 is 16 amino acids long. CDR3: CASSGHTRDGNYGYTF. In DNA, the CDR3 is TGTGCCAGCAGCGGGCACACCAGGGACGGAAACTATGGCTACACCTTC.

This clonotype was found many times. This chain joins TRBV9 and TRBJ2-7; D possibly corresponds to TRBD1 (6 bases). Trimming shortened V by 5 bases and J by 0 bases, and 15 bases separated the two germline ends. Per germline, CDR1 SGDLS and CDR2 YYNGEE. The CDR3 spans 15 residues. In nucleotides, the CDR3 is TGTGCCAGCAGTGAGGGACACGGTCGCTCCTACGAGCAGTACTTC. It encodes CASSEGHGRSYEQYF.

In regard to this clonotype: Since a much larger clone is just one base distant, this may be a read error. The chain links TRBV7-9 to TRBJ1-3; the D gene is possibly TRBD1 (5 bases). Germline values: CDR1 SEHNR, CDR2 FQNEAQ (reference sequence). The CDR3 contains 15 residues. CDR3 coding DNA: TGTGCCAGCAGCCCCCGAGGGGTAGCTGGAAACACCATATGTTTT. Translated: CASSPRGVAGNTICF.

This clonotype has at least ten counts. One end of the junction fails to match germline, which may point to a read error. V is TRBV7-9 and J is TRBJ2-3; TRBD2 matches 12 bases. The CDR3 runs 15 residues. The germline V gene has CDR1 SEHNR and CDR2 FQNEAQ (reference sequence). The CDR3 is CASSLAGGTTDTQYF. For the CDR3, the DNA is TGTGCCAGCAGCCTAGCGGGGGGGACCACAGATACGCAGTATTTT.

This clonotype was seen repeatedly, ten times or more. The rearrangement uses TRBV18 and TRBJ1-1; perhaps TRBD1 as D (5 bases). The V gene's germline CDR1 is KGHSH and CDR2 LQKENI. V was shortened by 3 bases and J by 3 bases, with 11 bases between the two germline ends. The CDR3 is 14 residues long. In DNA, the CDR3 is TGTGCCAGCTCACCCCGGGACGGAGACACTGAAGCTTTCTTT. It specifies CASSPRDGDTEAFF. Using reference TRBV18 and TRBJ1-1 for the parts outside the CDR3, the full variable domain is NAGVMQNPRHLVRRRGQEARLRCSPMKGHSHVYWYRQLPEEGLKFMVYLQKENIIDESGMPKERFSAEFPKEGPSILRIQQVVRGDSAAYFCASSPRDGDTEAFFGQGTRLTVV.

The chain recombines TRBV28 with TRBJ2-4; 8 nucleotides agree with TRBD2. V gave up 8 bases and J gave up 6 bases; unmatched junction bases: 12. CDR1 and CDR2 from the germline V gene are MDHEN and SYDVKM. The length of the CDR3 is 15 residues. As DNA, the CDR3 is TGTGCCAGCTGGGGGCAGACCCGGGAGGGAAACATTCAGTACTTC. Protein product: CASWGQTREGNIQYF.

V gene TRBV5-1 combines with J gene TRBJ2-3; possible D gene TRBD2, 6 bases. Between the trimmed V and J ends, which lost 7 bases and 5 bases, there was a span of 8 bases. The germline CDR1 and CDR2 sequences are SGHRS and YFSETQ. CDR3 length: 11 amino acids. The CDR3 here is CASRDLDTQYF. The CDR3, as DNA: TGCGCCAGCCGGGACTTAGATACGCAGTATTTT. The full variable domain, its missing parts supplied by reference TRBV5-1 and TRBJ2-3, is KAGVTQTPRYLIKTRGQQVTLSCSPISGHRSVSWYQQTPGQGLQFLFEYFSETQRNKGNFPGRFSGRQFSNSRSEMNVSTLELGDSALYLCASRDLDTQYFGPGTRLTVL.

This clonotype was recorded at least ten times. The chain carries TRBV5-1 and TRBJ2-5; D not resolved. Per germline, CDR1 SGHRS and CDR2 YFSETQ. This CDR3 is built from 14 residues. The V end was cut by 4 bases, the J end by 2 bases, with 12 bases between. The CDR3 sequence: CASSAGSQQETQYF. The CDR3 DNA sequence: TGCGCCAGCAGCGCTGGTAGTCAGCAAGAGACCCAGTACTTC.

This chain links TRBV3-1 with TRBJ1-6; no clear D gene. This CDR3 has 14 residues. Germline V CDR1 and CDR2: LGHDT, YNNKEL (reference sequence). The germline V and J ends were trimmed by 4 bases and 9 bases, with 13 bases remaining between them. Here the CDR3 reads CASSLRQASSPLHF. CDR3 bases: TGTGCCAGCAGCCTCCGTCAAGCGTCTTCACCCCTCCACTTT.

The chain employs TRBV27 and TRBJ2-1; D is uncertain. V was trimmed by 1 base and J by 8 bases, leaving 12 bases between them. The germline V gene has CDR1 MNHEY and CDR2 SMNVEV (reference sequence). There are 14 residues in the CDR3. DNA of the CDR3: TGTGCCAGCAGTTTATTGTATCGAAGGCATGAGCAGTTCTTC. It yields the protein CASSLLYRRHEQFF.

This clonotype was detected many times. This sequence joins TRBV7-2 and TRBJ1-2, with TRBD1 matching over 8 bases. The ends lost 4 bases at V and 8 bases at J; junction bases unmatched: 9. The CDR3 is 14 amino acids. CDR1 is SGHTA and CDR2 is FQGNSA in the germline V gene. CDR3 DNA sequence: TGTGCCAGCAGCTCGGACAGGGCGTTTGGCGGCTACACCTTC. This gives the protein CASSSDRAFGGYTF.